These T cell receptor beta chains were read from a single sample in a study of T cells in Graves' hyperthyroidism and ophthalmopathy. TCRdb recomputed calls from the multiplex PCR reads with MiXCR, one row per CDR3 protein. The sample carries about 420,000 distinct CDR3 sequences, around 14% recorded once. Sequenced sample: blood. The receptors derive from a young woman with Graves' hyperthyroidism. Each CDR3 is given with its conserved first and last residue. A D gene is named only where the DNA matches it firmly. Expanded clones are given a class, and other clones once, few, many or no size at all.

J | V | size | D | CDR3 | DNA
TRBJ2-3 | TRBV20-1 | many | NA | CSADLSDVYTDTQYF | TGCAGTGCTGACTTGTCGGACGTATACACAGATACGCAGTATTTT
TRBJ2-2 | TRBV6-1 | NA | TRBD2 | CASTQRSGVGGELFF | TGTGCCAGCACCCAGAGGAGCGGGGTGGGCGGGGAGCTGTTTTTT
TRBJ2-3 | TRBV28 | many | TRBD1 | CASRNPGQGADTQYF | TGTGCCAGCAGAAACCCGGGACAGGGGGCAGATACGCAGTATTTT
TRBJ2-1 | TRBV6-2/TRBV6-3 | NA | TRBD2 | CASSSAGGLPSYNEQFF | TGTGCCAGCAGTTCCGCGGGGGGACTACCATCCTACAATGAGCAGTTCTTC
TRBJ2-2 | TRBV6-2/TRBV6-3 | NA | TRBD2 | CASSRGGAGNTGELFF | TGTGCCAGCAGTCGGGGGGGGGCAGGGAACACCGGGGAGCTGTTTTTT
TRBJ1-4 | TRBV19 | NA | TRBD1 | CASSKDGDSDEKLFF | TGTGCCAGTAGTAAGGACGGGGACAGCGATGAAAAACTGTTTTTT
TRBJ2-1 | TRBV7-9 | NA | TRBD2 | CASSLLAGVTYNEQFF | TGTGCCAGCAGCTTACTAGCGGGAGTGACCTACAATGAGCAGTTCTTC
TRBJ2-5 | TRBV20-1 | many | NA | CSARDPSGRTETFQETQYF | TGCAGTGCTAGAGATCCGTCAGGGCGAACTGAGACCTTCCAAGAGACCCAGTACTTC
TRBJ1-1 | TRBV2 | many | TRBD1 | CASRGQGSNTEAFF | TGTGCCAGCAGGGGACAGGGGTCGAACACTGAAGCTTTCTTT
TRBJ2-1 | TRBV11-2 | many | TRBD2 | CASTTGGPNEQFF | TGTGCCAGCACGACGGGGGGGCCTAATGAGCAGTTCTTC
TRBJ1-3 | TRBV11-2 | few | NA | CASSLAGWGNTIYF | TGTGCCAGCAGCTTAGCCGGGTGGGGAAACACCATATATTTT
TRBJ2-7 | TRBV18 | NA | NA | CASSPQGGDALNSYEQYF | TGTGCCAGCTCACCACAGGGCGGGGACGCCCTCAACTCCTACGAGCAGTACTTC
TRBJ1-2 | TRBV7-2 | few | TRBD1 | CASSGQTGGYGYTF | TGTGCCAGCAGCGGACAGACAGGGGGCTATGGCTACACCTTC
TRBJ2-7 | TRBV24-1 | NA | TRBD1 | CATSATGREQYF | TGTGCCACCAGCGCGACAGGGCGCGAGCAGTACTTC
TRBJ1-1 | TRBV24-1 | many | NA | CATSDSRYTEAFF | TGTGCCACCAGTGATTCCAGATACACTGAAGCTTTCTTT
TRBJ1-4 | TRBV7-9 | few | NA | CASSLRPQVAPNEKLFF | TGTGCCAGCAGCTTACGCCCCCAGGTGGCGCCTAATGAAAAACTGTTTTTT
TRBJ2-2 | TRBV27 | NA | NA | CASSRTHGTGELFF | TGTGCCAGCAGTCGAACCCACGGCACCGGGGAGCTGTTTTTT
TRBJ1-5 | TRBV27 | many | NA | CASSYLSEGNQPQHF | TGTGCCAGCAGTTACCTATCCGAGGGCAATCAGCCCCAGCATTTT
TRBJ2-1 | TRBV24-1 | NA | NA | CATSDPSGSGGLSSYNEQFF | TGTGCCACCAGTGATCCGTCCGGTTCTGGGGGTCTAAGCTCCTACAATGAGCAGTTCTTC
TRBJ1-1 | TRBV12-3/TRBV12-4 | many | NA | CASSRGETEAFF | TGTGCCAGCAGTCGAGGGGAGACTGAAGCTTTCTTT
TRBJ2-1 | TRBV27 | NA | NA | CASRDYPSYNEQFF | TGTGCCAGCAGGGACTATCCCTCCTACAATGAGCAGTTCTTC
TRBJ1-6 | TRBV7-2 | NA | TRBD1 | CASSLGSGGSSPLHF | TGTGCCAGCAGCTTAGGATCAGGGGGCTCTTCACCCCTCCACTTT
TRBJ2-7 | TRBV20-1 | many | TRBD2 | CSAAIGTSGRGQYF | TGCAGTGCTGCCATAGGGACTAGCGGGAGAGGGCAGTACTTC
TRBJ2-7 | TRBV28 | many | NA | CASSLVRQTYYEQYF | TGTGCCAGCAGTTTAGTCCGACAGACATACTACGAGCAGTACTTC
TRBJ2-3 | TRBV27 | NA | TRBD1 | CASSKQGVLGTDTQYF | TGTGCCAGCAGCAAACAGGGGGTCTTGGGGACAGATACGCAGTATTTT
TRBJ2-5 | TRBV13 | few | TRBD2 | CASIKRGPDQETQYF | TGTGCCAGCATCAAGCGGGGCCCCGACCAAGAGACCCAGTACTTC
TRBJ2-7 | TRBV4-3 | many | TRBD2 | CASSQASVGRGVYEQYF | TGCGCCAGCAGCCAAGCCTCCGTAGGGCGGGGGGTCTACGAGCAGTACTTC
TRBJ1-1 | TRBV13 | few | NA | CASSLPRGGPMNTEAFF | TGTGCCAGCAGCTTACCGAGGGGGGGCCCCATGAACACTGAAGCTTTCTTT
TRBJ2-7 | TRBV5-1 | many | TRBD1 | CASTPGQGAYEQYF | TGCGCCAGCACCCCGGGCCAGGGGGCCTACGAGCAGTACTTC
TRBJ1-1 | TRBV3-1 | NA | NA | CASSQDSGVAFF | TGTGCCAGCAGCCAAGATTCTGGCGTCGCTTTCTTT
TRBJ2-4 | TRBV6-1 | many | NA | CASEEGGKAKNIQYF | TGTGCCAGCGAGGAAGGCGGAAAGGCCAAAAACATTCAGTACTTC
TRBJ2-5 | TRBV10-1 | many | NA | CASSGQGRGAQYF | TGCGCCAGCAGTGGACAGGGACGCGGGGCCCAGTACTTC
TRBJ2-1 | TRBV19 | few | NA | CASSKVSQSSYNEQFF | TGTGCCAGTAGTAAGGTGTCGCAGAGCTCCTACAATGAGCAGTTCTTC
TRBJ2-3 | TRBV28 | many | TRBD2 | CASSFGGTSGSGTDTQYF | TGTGCCAGCAGCTTCGGAGGGACTAGCGGGAGTGGAACAGATACGCAGTATTTT
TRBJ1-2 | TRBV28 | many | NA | CASSLFPGLTYGYTF | TGTGCCAGCAGTTTATTTCCAGGGCTGACCTATGGCTACACCTTC
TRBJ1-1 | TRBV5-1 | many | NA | CASRIQGQTLNTEAFF | TGCGCCAGCAGGATTCAAGGACAGACCCTGAACACTGAAGCTTTCTTT
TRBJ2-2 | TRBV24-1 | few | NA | CATSDLTVNTGELFF | TGTGCCACCAGTGATTTAACCGTAAACACCGGGGAGCTGTTTTTT
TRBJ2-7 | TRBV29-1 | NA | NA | CSVFNRGPVGEQYF | TGCAGCGTTTTCAATCGGGGGCCGGTAGGGGAGCAGTACTTC
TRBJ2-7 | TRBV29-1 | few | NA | CSVLDGFSYEQYF | TGCAGCGTTTTGGACGGCTTCTCCTACGAGCAGTACTTC
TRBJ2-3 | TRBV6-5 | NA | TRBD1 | CASRYRGRFTDTQYF | TGTGCCAGCAGGTACAGGGGGCGTTTCACAGATACGCAGTATTTT
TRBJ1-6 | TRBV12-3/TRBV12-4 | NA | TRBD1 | CASRHAGTGFSPLHF | TGTGCCAGCAGACATGCCGGGACAGGGTTTTCACCCCTCCACTTT
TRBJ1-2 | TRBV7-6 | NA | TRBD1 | CASSSGPGQWKADGYTF | TGTGCCAGCAGCTCCGGACCGGGACAGTGGAAGGCGGATGGCTACACCTTC
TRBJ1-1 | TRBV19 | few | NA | CASSIGHRNTEAFF | TGTGCCAGTAGTATAGGACACCGTAACACTGAAGCTTTCTTT
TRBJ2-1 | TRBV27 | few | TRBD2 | CASRTLAGGYNEQFF | TGTGCCAGCAGGACACTAGCGGGAGGTTACAATGAGCAGTTCTTC
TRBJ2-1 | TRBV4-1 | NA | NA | CASSQEKGLLSWGDCLDEQFF | TGCGCCAGCAGCCAAGAAAAGGGCTTGTTGAGCTGGGGGGATTGCTTGGATGAGCAGTTCTTC
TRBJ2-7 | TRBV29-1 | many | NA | CSVTYTGGYEQYF | TGCAGCGTTACTTACACGGGTGGCTACGAGCAGTACTTC
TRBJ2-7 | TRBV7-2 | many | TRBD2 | CASSLVGTSGYEQYF | TGTGCCAGCAGCTTAGTCGGGACTAGCGGCTACGAGCAGTACTTC
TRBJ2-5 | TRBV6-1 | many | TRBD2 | CASILGLAVQETQYF | TGTGCCAGCATCCTGGGACTAGCGGTCCAAGAGACCCAGTACTTC